This T cell receptor (beta chain) was found in a study of tumor-infiltrating lymphocytes in primary liver carcinoma listed by TCRdb under 2017. With respect to the entire study: Of the five patients (three men and two women, aged 30 to 69 years), four had hepatocellular carcinoma and one had combined HCC and intrahepatic cholangiocarcinoma. Across five regions of each liver tumor, along with adjacent normal tissue and blood, the study brought together TCRbeta repertoire sequencing, expression microarrays and whole-exome sequencing. A total of some 35 specimens from 5 patients went through TCRbeta repertoire sequencing, namely 25 tumor regions, 5 adjacent noncancerous liver tissues and 5 peripheral blood samples. The tumors of the five patients were staged as T1-T3 N0M0, with maximum diameters ranging from about 4 to 10 cm. High reproducibility was observed for the technical replicate repertoires, with mean shared-clone rates near 0.89 and correlation coefficients above 0.95. Samples yielded roughly 3.5 to 7.5 million productive TCRbeta reads; read depth did not differ significantly between tissue types. The roughly 24 tumor region samples were profiled with Agilent mRNA microarrays so that TCRbeta repertoire diversity could be related to the local molecular phenotype. The full study reports these points: With just a few patients in the study, the authors point out that the findings should be validated in a larger study. Repertoire overlap was higher between tumor regions (mean roughly 36%) than tumor-adjacent (17%) or tumor-blood (approximately 14%) pairs, consistent with antigen-driven expansion. Since the samples were bulk and unsorted, there was no way to compare CD4+ and CD8+ T cell repertoires. Only the TCR beta chain was sequenced, which likely underestimates true repertoire diversity because unpaired alpha chains were not captured. A significantly larger repertoire fraction was made up by the top 250 clones in tumors than in blood (p = 0.039). Only roughly 7-25% of top clones appeared in all five regions of a tumor, which suggests that tumor-infiltrating T cells are spatially heterogeneous.

About this clonotype: Its antigen is still unknown. One end of the junction is discordant with germline, which a read error may explain.

Total RNA and DNA were co-extracted from roughly 20-30 mg of bulk tissue with the AllPrep DNA/RNA mini kit, without cell sorting. Surgical resection was performed in China between 2015 and early 2016 on about 5 patients with histopathologically diagnosed primary liver carcinoma. Patients had chronic HBV infection and were treatment-naive at sampling. Five spatially separated regions were sampled per tumor: superior, inferior, left-lateral and right-lateral poles, plus the tumor centre. Histology showed that every tumor sample contained more than 80% viable tumor cells. Fresh tumor and adjacent tissue pieces were bisected, with one half stored in RNAlater at -80 degrees C and the other half sent for histology. Including the terminal cysteine and phenylalanine, the CDR3 comprises 15 residues. The kept DNA is CDR3 alone, 45 bases in frame from the first base. CDR1 and CDR2 are read off the germline V gene (reference sequence) as SEHNR and FQNEAQ.

TCRbeta-specific cDNA was reverse-transcribed from approximately 0.5 ug total RNA using a constant-region primer and ProtoScript II reverse transcriptase. Construction of the TCRbeta libraries relied on three nested rounds of multiplex PCR, following a slightly modified ARM-PCR procedure. Each of the first two PCR rounds ran for approximately 9 cycles and used multiplex TRBV1-TRBV30 forward primers together with a Cbeta reverse primer. Sample barcodes and Illumina adapters were added in a final 25-cycle PCR with Deep VentR polymerase. Before sequencing, amplicons of 200-500 bp were purified from gel using a QIAquick gel extraction kit. The TCRbeta amplicons were sequenced with 250-bp paired-end reads on an Illumina HiSeq 2500. In the authors' own workflow: Trimmomatic v0.33 was used to quality-trim the reads, and FLASH v1.2.11 was used to merge paired reads so that full CDR3 sequences could be recovered. MiGEC v1.2.1b assigned V, D and J germline segments to the rearranged TCRbeta sequences. Clonotype statistics and Shannon-Wiener diversity indices were calculated with VDJtools v1.0.0. To cut down on sampling bias, every analysis after diversity analysis relied on just the 250 most abundant clonotypes from each sample. The public reads were reprocessed in TCRdb via fastp at Q25 and MiXCR, keeping in-frame beta chains. Merged by CDR3 protein, the rows form single entries marked with the most common genes and DNA. It is TCRdb's table, rather than the study itself, that gives the V and J calls and clone size. The sample table shows approximately 120,000 distinct CDR3 sequences, and 64% are seen once. The ten largest account for less than 10% of the sample.

The chain is assembled from TRBV7-9 and TRBJ2-5; a confident D gene designation cannot be given. This TCR derives from a woman aged 55-75 years with primary liver carcinoma and hepatitis B virus infection. The source material was liver tumor tissue from sampling region 3. Sample cell subset or site, as interpreted from the label and publication: tumor region T3, left-lateral pole. The DNA reads as follows: TGTGTCAGCAGCTCACTTCAGGTCGTAAGGGAGACCCAGTACTTC. It encodes CVSSSLQVVRETQYF. Where the CDR3 stops, the reference TRBV7-9 and TRBJ2-5 genes take over; the full variable domain is DTGVSQNPRHKITKRGQNVTFRCDPISEHNRLYWYRQTLGQGPEFLTYFQNEAQLEKSRLLSDRFSAERPKGSFSTLEIQRTEQGDSAMYLCVSSSLQVVRETQYFGPGTRLLVL.